This T cell receptor beta chain comes out of a study of T cells in Graves' hyperthyroidism and ophthalmopathy. The overall study: Specimen type is peripheral blood, collected at initial diagnosis prior to any treatment. Broader study findings: The blood repertoire included most of the expanded thyroid clonotypes above 0.001. From stable hyperthyroidism, ophthalmopathy was separated by a 13 V-J model.

Researchers barred patients who had uncontrolled infection, other autoimmune disease, pregnancy or lactation. This clonotype was counted between two and nine times. The antigen is unknown. Amplification targeted TCR beta CDR3 regions from RNA transcripts. HTBI primers were the set used in a first-round RT-PCR of the TCR CDR3. One entry per CDR3 protein, called by TCRdb with MiXCR from the multiplex PCR reads. The data show approximately 400,000 distinct CDR3 sequences, 15% to 17% seen once. V lost 0 bases to trimming and J lost 7 bases; unmatched junction nucleotides: 3. In germline, CDR1 is MNHEY, CDR2 SVGAGI. The CDR3 has 15 residues.

Sequenced sample: blood. The chain couples TRBV6-5 to TRBJ1-6; TRBD1 aligns across 7 bases. This receptor was identified in a woman younger than 30 with Graves' hyperthyroidism. The CDR3 is CASSYSRTGNSPLHF. CDR3 DNA: TGTGCCAGCAGTTACTCGAGGACAGGAAATTCACCCCTCCACTTT.